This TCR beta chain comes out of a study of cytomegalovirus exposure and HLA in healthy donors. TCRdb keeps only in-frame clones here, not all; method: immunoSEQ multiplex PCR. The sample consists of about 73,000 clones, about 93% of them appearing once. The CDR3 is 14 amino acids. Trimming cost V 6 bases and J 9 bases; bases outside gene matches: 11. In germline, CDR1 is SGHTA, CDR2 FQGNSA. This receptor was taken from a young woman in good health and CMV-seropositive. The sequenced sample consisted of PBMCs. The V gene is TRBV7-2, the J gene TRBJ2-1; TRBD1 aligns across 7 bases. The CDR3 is CASSRTTGKAEQFF. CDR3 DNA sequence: TGTGCCAGCAGTCGAACGACAGGGAAGGCTGAGCAGTTCTTC.